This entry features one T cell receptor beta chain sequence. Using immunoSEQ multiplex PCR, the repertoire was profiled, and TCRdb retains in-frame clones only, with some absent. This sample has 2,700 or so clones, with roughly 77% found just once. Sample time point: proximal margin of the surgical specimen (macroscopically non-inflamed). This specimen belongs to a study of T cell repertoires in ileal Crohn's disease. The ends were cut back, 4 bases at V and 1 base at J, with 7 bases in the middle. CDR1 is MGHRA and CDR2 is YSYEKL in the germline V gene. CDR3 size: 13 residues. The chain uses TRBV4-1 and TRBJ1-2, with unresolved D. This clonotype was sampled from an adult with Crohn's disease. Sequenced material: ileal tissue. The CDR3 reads CASSPRNNYGYTF. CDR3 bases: TGCGCCAGCAGCCCCAGGAATAACTATGGCTACACCTTC.